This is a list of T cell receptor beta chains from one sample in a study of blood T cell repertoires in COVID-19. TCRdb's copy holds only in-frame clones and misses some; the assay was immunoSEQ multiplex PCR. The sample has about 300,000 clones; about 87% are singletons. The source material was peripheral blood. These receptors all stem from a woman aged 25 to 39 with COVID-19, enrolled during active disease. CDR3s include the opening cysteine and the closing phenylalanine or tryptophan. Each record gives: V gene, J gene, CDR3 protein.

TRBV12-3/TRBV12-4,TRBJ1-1,CASSAGVTEAFF
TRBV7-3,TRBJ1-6,CASRSLRSGSPLHF
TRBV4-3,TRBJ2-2,CASSYTGDTGELFF
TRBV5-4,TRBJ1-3,CASSQGLLDSGNTIYF
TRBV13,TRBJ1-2,CASSLGPPGQGATIYGYTF
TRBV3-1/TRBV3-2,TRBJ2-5,CASSQVSGGRETQYF
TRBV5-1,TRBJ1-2,CASSWGQGYGYTF
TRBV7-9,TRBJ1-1,CASSLASGWPTKNTEAFF
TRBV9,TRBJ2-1,CASSGDRVGQFF
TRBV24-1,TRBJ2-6,CSGRSFLKTGANVLTF
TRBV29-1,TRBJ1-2,CSVLGQANYGYTF
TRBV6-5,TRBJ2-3,CASGRLAGRTDTQYF
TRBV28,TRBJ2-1,CASSLSLAVLDPYNEQFF
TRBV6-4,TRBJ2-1,CASSLLAGDYNEQFF
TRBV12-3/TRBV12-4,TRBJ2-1,CASWAPDEQFF
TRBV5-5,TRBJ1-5,CASSLHGQGSFQPQHF
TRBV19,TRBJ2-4,CASSMGLDDIQYF
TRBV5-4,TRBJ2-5,CASSLPGTASRETQYF
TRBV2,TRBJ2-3,CASNRLAAGDTQYF
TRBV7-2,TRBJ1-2,CASSNRGSGYTF
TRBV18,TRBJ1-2,CASSPRIRDRDSGGYGYTF
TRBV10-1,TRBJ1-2,CASSESTRECTNYGYTF
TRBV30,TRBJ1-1,CAWSGSRNTEAFF
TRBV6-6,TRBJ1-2,CASSYSAGRGLSGYTF
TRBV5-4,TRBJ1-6,CASSYTGNSPLHF
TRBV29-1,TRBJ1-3,CSVEDTGVDGNTIYF
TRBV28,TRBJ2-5,CASSVGGRETQYF
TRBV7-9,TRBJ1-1,CASSLTGVNTEAFF
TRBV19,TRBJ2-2,CASSIGTRGTGELFF
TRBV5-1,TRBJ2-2,CASSHPGRSAGELFF
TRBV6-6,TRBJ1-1,CASSSPAENTEAFF
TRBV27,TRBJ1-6,CASHRQGYNSPLHF
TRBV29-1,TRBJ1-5,CSATLGTGLNQPQHF